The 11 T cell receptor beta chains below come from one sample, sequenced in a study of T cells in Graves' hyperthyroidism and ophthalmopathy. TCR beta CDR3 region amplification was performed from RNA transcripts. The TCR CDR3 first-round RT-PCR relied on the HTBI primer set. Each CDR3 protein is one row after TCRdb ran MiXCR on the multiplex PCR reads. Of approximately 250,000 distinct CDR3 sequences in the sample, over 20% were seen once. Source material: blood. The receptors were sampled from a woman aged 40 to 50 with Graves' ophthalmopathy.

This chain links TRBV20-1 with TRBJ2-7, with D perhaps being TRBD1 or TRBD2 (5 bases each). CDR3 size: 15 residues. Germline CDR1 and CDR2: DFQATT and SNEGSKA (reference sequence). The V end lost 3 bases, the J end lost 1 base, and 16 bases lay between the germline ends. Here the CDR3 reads CSARGRASPSYEQYF. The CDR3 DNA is TGCAGTGCTAGGGGACGGGCCAGCCCTTCCTACGAGCAGTACTTC.

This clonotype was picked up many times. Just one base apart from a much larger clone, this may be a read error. The DNA for the CDR3 is TGTGCCAGCAGCGGGGGGGTGAACACTGAAGCTTTCTTT. Translating it yields CASSGGVNTEAFF. This chain joins TRBV7-3 and TRBJ1-1; a weak D match, TRBD1 (5 bases). CDR3 length equals 13 residues. Looked up from germline, CDR1 is SGHTA and CDR2 is FQGTGA. V was cut by 5 bases and J by 0 bases, with 7 bases left in between.

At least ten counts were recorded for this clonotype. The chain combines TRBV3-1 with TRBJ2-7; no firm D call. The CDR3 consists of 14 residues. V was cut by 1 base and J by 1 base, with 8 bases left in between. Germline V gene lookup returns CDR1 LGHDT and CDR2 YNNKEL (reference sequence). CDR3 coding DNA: TGTGCCAGCAGCCAAGCTGTCGGATCCTACGAGCAGTACTTC. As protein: CASSQAVGSYEQYF.

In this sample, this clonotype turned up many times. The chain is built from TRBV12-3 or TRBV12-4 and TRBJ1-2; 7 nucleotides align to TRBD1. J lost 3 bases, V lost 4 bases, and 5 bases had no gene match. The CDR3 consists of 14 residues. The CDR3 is CASSSTGLYYGYTF. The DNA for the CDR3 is TGTGCCAGCAGTTCGACAGGGCTCTACTATGGCTACACCTTC.

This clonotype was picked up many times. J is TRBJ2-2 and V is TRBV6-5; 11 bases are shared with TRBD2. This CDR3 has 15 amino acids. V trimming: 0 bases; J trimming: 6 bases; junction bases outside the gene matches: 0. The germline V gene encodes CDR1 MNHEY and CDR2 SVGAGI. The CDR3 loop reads CASSYSSGRAGELFF. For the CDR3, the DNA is TGTGCCAGCAGTTACTCTAGCGGGAGGGCCGGGGAGCTGTTTTTT.

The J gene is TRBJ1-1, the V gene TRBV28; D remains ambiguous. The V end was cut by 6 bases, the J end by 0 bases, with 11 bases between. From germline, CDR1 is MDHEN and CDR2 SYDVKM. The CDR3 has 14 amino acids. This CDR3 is CASRYGGMNTEAFF. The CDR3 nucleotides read TGTGCCAGCAGATATGGTGGGATGAACACTGAAGCTTTCTTT.

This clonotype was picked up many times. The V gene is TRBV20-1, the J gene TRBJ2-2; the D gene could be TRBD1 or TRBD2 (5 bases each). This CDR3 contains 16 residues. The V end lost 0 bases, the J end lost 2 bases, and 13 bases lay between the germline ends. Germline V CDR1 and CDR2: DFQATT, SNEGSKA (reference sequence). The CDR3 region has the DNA TGCAGTGCTAGAGATTGGGGCAGGGACAACACCGGGGAGCTGTTTTTT. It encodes CSARDWGRDNTGELFF.

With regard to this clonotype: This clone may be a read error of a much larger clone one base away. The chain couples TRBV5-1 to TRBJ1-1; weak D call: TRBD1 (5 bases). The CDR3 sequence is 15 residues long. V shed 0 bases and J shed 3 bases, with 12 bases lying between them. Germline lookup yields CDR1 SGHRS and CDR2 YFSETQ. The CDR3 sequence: CASSLGAGCDTEAFF. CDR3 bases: TGCGCCAGCAGCTTGGGGGCAGGGTGCGACACTGAAGCTTTCTTT. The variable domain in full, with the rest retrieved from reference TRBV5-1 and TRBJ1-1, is KAGVTQTPRYLIKTRGQQVTLSCSPISGHRSVSWYQQTPGQGLQFLFEYFSETQRNKGNFPGRFSGRQFSNSRSEMNVSTLELGDSALYLCASSLGAGCDTEAFFGQGTRLTVV.

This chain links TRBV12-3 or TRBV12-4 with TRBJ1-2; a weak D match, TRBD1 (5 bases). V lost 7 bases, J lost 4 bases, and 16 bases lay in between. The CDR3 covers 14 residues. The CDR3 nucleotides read TGTGCCAGCACCCCCACGGGGGAGGGCTATGGCTACACCTTC. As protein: CASTPTGEGYGYTF.

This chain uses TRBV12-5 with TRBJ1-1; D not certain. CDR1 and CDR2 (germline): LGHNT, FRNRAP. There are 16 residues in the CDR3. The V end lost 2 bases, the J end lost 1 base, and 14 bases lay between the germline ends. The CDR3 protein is CASGLQFSGTNTEAFF. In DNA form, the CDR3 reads TGTGCTAGTGGTTTGCAGTTCTCAGGTACGAACACTGAAGCTTTCTTT.

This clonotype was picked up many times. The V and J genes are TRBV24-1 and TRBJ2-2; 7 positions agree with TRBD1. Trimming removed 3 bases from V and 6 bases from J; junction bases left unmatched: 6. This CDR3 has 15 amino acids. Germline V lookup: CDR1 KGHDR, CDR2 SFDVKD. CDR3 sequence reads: CATSDPQGYAGELFF. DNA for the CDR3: TGTGCCACCAGTGATCCACAGGGGTACGCCGGGGAGCTGTTTTTT.